This T cell receptor beta chain derives from a study of T cell changes during pregnancy in multiple sclerosis (dated by TCRdb to about 2019). Regarding the research as a whole: In women with multiple sclerosis, the researchers looked at how the T cell repertoire shifted as pregnancy progressed.

The CDR3, cysteine through phenylalanine, is 13 amino acids long. Only the CDR3 DNA stays, 39 bases, in frame from base 1. From V the trimming removes 6 bases and from J it removes 0 bases, while the gene matches leave 1 base of the junction unaccounted for. The germline V gene supplies CDR1 SQVTM and CDR2 ANQGSEA. Libraries were prepared through the immunoSEQ multiplex PCR assay. This immuneACCESS table, as held by TCRdb, lists in-frame sequences with V and J called but not all clones. Of the missing ones, under half trace to an unresolved V gene in checked studies; the others have no known cause. This sample lists tens of thousands of clones; around 94% were detected once. The ten largest clonotypes hold approximately 2.8% of the sample. Of note for this clone: Which antigen it targets is not known. Base qualities are not at hand, and no much larger clone is one base apart.

The rearranged chain carries TRBV29-1 and TRBJ1-2; 10 bases in the junction line up with TRBD1. Sequencing was performed on CD8+ T cells from peripheral blood mononuclear cells, taken in the third trimester of pregnancy. The receptor was isolated from a female donor in good health, enrolled as a control in a pregnancy study. Here is the DNA: TGCAGCGTGGGACAGGGGTCTAACTATGGCTACACCTTC. Its translation is CSVGQGSNYGYTF.